This TCR beta chain was observed in a study of regulatory T cells in long-lasting Graves disease. Arm-PCR of CDR3 regions and iRepertoire HTBI primers were the basis on which TCR beta libraries were built. MiXCR, run by TCRdb on the multiplex PCR reads, gives a single entry per CDR3 protein. Among over 200,000 distinct CDR3 sequences listed, about 20% were seen once. The germline gives CDR1 SQVTM, CDR2 ANQGSEA. The V segment lost 7 bases and the J segment 2 bases; nucleotides outside the gene matches: 4. There are 12 residues in the CDR3. Time point meaning: newly diagnosed GD, antithyroid drugs for less than 3 months. PBMCs were the source of the RNA used for TCR sequencing. Recruitment took place at an endocrinology department in Xi'an, China. This sample also appeared in a second study, on T cells in Graves' hyperthyroidism and ophthalmopathy. This second study says: Graves' hyperthyroidism was deemed stable absent ophthalmopathy progression within 18 months. Blood shared most expanded thyroid clonotypes above 0.001. Ophthalmopathy onset followed model prediction by a median about six months.

This clonotype was sampled from a woman aged 25 to 39 with Graves disease. The material was peripheral blood mononuclear cells (PBMCs), obtained at new diagnosis, from a patient treated with antithyroid drugs. J is TRBJ1-1 and V is TRBV29-1, with TRBD1 identical over 7 bases. DNA of the CDR3: TGCAGCGGGGGACAGAGTAACACTGAAGCTTTCTTT. Its protein product is CSGGQSNTEAFF.